This is a list of T cell receptor beta chains from one sample in a study of Ad26.COV2.S vaccination and SARS-CoV-2 variants. This table comes from immunoSEQ multiplex PCR, and its TCRdb copy is limited to in-frame clones, with some not included. Here the sample spans hundreds of thousands of clones, about 90% being singletons. The specimen comprised peripheral blood, sampled in a trial of Ad26.COV2.S vaccine versus placebo. All receptors come from a person between 18 and 65 years old who received the Ad26.COV2.S COVID-19 vaccine or a placebo. The CDR3 runs from the conserved cysteine through the conserved F or W. Each record gives: CDR3 length, clone size, D gene, J gene, V gene, CDR3 DNA, CDR3 protein. D genes are given only for firm matches. Clone size is not always given. Where it is, it says once, few, many or a class for expanded clones.

>14|NA|NA|TRBJ2-7|TRBV2
TGTGCCAGCAGTGAACGGGGTCTCTTCTACGAGCAGTACTTC
CASSERGLFYEQYF
>15|NA|TRBD2|TRBJ2-7|TRBV7-2
TGTGCCAGCAGCTTAGCTAGCGGGGGTACGTACGAGCAGTACTTC
CASSLASGGTYEQYF
>14|NA|NA|TRBJ1-2|TRBV6-1
TGTGCCAGCAGTGAAAGTCGGGAAGAATATGGCTACACCTTC
CASSESREEYGYTF
>14|NA|TRBD1|TRBJ1-1|TRBV27
TGTGCCAGCAGTTTAGGGACAGGGATGACTGAAGCTTTCTTT
CASSLGTGMTEAFF
>13|NA|NA|TRBJ1-5|TRBV19
TGTGCCAGCCAATGGGGTTACAATCAGCCCCAGCATTTT
CASQWGYNQPQHF
>16|NA|NA|TRBJ2-3|TRBV9
TGTGCCAGCAGCGTAGGACCCACTCCCTTCACAGATACGCAGTATTTT
CASSVGPTPFTDTQYF
>11|NA|NA|TRBJ1-2|TRBV6-5
TGTGCCAGCACCGACGGGTATGGCTACACCTTC
CASTDGYGYTF
>12|NA|NA|TRBJ1-2|TRBV7-9
TGTGCCAGCACCTCAGGGAACTATGGCTACACCTTC
CASTSGNYGYTF
>17|NA|TRBD2|TRBJ2-3|TRBV5-1
TGCGCCAGCAGCTCGAGGGCTAGCGGGGGCCGGGGGGATACGCAGTATTTT
CASSSRASGGRGDTQYF
>15|NA|NA|TRBJ1-2|TRBV19
TGTGCCAGTAGTATACAGGCAGAACGGAGATATGGCTACACCTTC
CASSIQAERRYGYTF
>16|NA|NA|TRBJ1-3|TRBV3-1/TRBV3-2
TGTGCCAGCAGTCAAGGGCACAGGGTATCAGGAAACACCATATATTTT
CASSQGHRVSGNTIYF
>13|few|NA|TRBJ2-7|TRBV19
TGTGCCAGTAGTCTACAGGGAGGCTACGAGCAGTACTTC
CASSLQGGYEQYF
>15|NA|TRBD2|TRBJ2-1|TRBV30
TGTGCCTGGAGTCCCTTAGGACTAGCCAACAATGAGCAGTTCTTC
CAWSPLGLANNEQFF
>13|NA|TRBD1|TRBJ2-4|TRBV14
TGTGCCAGCAGCCAAGTAGCAGGGGGCATTCAGTACTTC
CASSQVAGGIQYF
>15|once|TRBD2|TRBJ2-7|TRBV2
TGTGCCAGCAGTATTTCGGGACTAGCGGGGGGTTATTCCGGATTC
CASSISGLAGGYSGF
>16|once|NA|TRBJ1-1|TRBV19
TGTGCCAGTAGTTGGGACTTCCTAGCGCGGAACACTGAAGCTTTCTTT
CASSWDFLARNTEAFF
>12|NA|NA|TRBJ1-3|TRBV12-5
TGTGCTAGTGGTTCCGAGGGAAACACCATATATTTT
CASGSEGNTIYF
>13|once|NA|TRBJ2-7|TRBV9
TGTGCCAGCAGCGTTTTGGACACCGACGAGCAGTACTTC
CASSVLDTDEQYF
>11|once|NA|TRBJ2-1|TRBV7-6
TGTGCCAGCAGTTCAAACAATGAGCAGTTCTTC
CASSSNNEQFF
>14|NA|TRBD1|TRBJ2-5|TRBV5-1
TGCGCCAGCAGCTTTGGACAGGGGGTTAAGACCCAGTACTTC
CASSFGQGVKTQYF
>15|NA|TRBD2|TRBJ2-1|TRBV7-2
TGTGCCAGCAGCCAGGATGATTGGCTAGCGGGGGGTGAGTTCTTC
CASSQDDWLAGGEFF
>15|NA|NA|TRBJ2-5|TRBV4-3
TGCGCCAGCAGCCAAGGGGGTTCAGGCTGGGAGACCCAGTACTTC
CASSQGGSGWETQYF
>15|NA|NA|TRBJ1-1|TRBV6-5
TGTGCCAGCAGTACCGTAGTGGGGCCGAACACTGAAGCTTTCTTT
CASSTVVGPNTEAFF
>16|NA|TRBD2|TRBJ2-2|TRBV4-1
TGCGCCAGCAGCCAATGGACTAGCGGCTACACCGGGGAGCTGTTTTTT
CASSQWTSGYTGELFF
>15|NA|NA|TRBJ1-4|TRBV4-1
TGCGCCAGCAGCCAAGAAGGGCAGGCGGTTGGAAAACTGTTTTTT
CASSQEGQAVGKLFF
>16|NA|TRBD1|TRBJ1-2|TRBV5-1
TGCGCCAGCAGACTGAGGACAGGGGGCGTTGAGGACGGCTACACCTTC
CASRLRTGGVEDGYTF
>14|NA|TRBD1|TRBJ1-1|TRBV2
TGTGCCAGCGAGGGACAGAAGACCGAACGGGGAGCTTTCTTT
CASEGQKTERGAFF
>14|NA|NA|TRBJ2-5|TRBV5-6
TGTGCCAGCAGTTCCTTTGCAGGGAAGGAGACCCAGTACTTC
CASSSFAGKETQYF
>13|few|TRBD1|TRBJ1-1|TRBV2
TGTGCCAGCAGTTGGACAGGGGGCACTGAAGCTTTCTTT
CASSWTGGTEAFF
>12|NA|NA|TRBJ1-2|TRBV28
TGTGCCAGCAGCACCAACACCTATGGCTACACCTTC
CASSTNTYGYTF
>19|NA|TRBD2|TRBJ2-1|TRBV6-1
TGTGCCAGCAGTGCATTGGGGACTAGCGGATCGAGCTCCTACAATGAGCAGTTCTTC
CASSALGTSGSSSYNEQFF
>14|NA|TRBD1|TRBJ1-1|TRBV6-5
TGTGCCAGCAGTTCTACGGACAGGGGGCCTGAAGCTTTCTTT
CASSSTDRGPEAFF
>15|NA|NA|TRBJ2-1|TRBV6-5
TGTGCCAGCAGTTACACGGCCAACTCCTACAATGAGCAGTTCTTC
CASSYTANSYNEQFF
>14|NA|NA|TRBJ2-5|TRBV27
TGTGCCAGCAGTCTCCGGGACACCTATCGGACCCAGTACTTC
CASSLRDTYRTQYF
>17|NA|NA|TRBJ1-2|TRBV16
TGTGCCAGCAGCCAATGGGAGGACTCAGGACTTAACTATGGCTACACCTTC
CASSQWEDSGLNYGYTF
>16|NA|NA|TRBJ1-2|TRBV5-4
TGTGCCAGCAGCTTGGCCTCAGGACACCGCGGCTATGGCTACACCTTC
CASSLASGHRGYGYTF
>17|NA|NA|TRBJ1-1|TRBV18
TGTGCCAGCTCACCGCCTCTCCTACAGGGTCCGAACACTGAAGCTTTCTTT
CASSPPLLQGPNTEAFF
>16|NA|NA|TRBJ2-1|TRBV7-9
TGTGCCAGCAGCTTAATGGGGGCCATCTCTAACAATGAGCAGTTCTTC
CASSLMGAISNNEQFF
>18|NA|TRBD2|TRBJ2-1|TRBV11-2
TGTGCCAGCAGCCCCGCAGCGGGGGGGTGGGGAACCTACAATGAGCAGTTCTTC
CASSPAAGGWGTYNEQFF
>16|few|NA|TRBJ1-4|TRBV3-1/TRBV3-2
TGTGCCAGCAGCCAAGGGGGTGGAGGTACTGAAGAAAAACTGTTTTTT
CASSQGGGGTEEKLFF
>16|NA|NA|TRBJ2-7|TRBV9
TGTGCCAGCAGCGTGGGGTCGGCGGGTGGCTCCTACGAGCAGTACTTC
CASSVGSAGGSYEQYF
>16|NA|NA|TRBJ2-2|TRBV18
TGTGCCAGCTCACCGCCCGCCCAGGGGTCGGCCGGGGAGCTGTTTTTT
CASSPPAQGSAGELFF
>11|NA|NA|TRBJ2-1|TRBV7-9
TGTGCCAGCACCCTTAGCGGTGAGCAGTTCTTC
CASTLSGEQFF
>16|NA|TRBD2|TRBJ2-7|TRBV10-1
TGCGCCAGCAGTGGAACCGGGACTAGAAGTTCCTACGAGCAGTACTTC
CASSGTGTRSSYEQYF
>16|few|NA|TRBJ2-2|TRBV2
TGTGCCAGCAAAATACCGGGACGGTCGACCACCGGGGAGCTGTTTTTT
CASKIPGRSTTGELFF
>14|NA|TRBD1|TRBJ2-1|TRBV10-3
TGTGCCATCAGTCCGGGACAGGCCTACAATGAGCAGTTCTTC
CAISPGQAYNEQFF